The clone carrying this T cell receptor (beta chain) has at least ten counts. TCRdb used MiXCR to reprocess the 5' RACE reads, holding one entry per CDR3 protein. Among about 22,000 distinct CDR3 sequences listed, around 3.3% were seen once. This record belongs to a study of early T cells in non-severe SARS-CoV-2 infection. Study information: Sequenced bulk RNA came from whole blood that was unsorted, and chains were unpaired.

The CDR3 extends over 13 amino acids. CDR1 is SGHRS and CDR2 is YFSETQ in the germline V gene. The ends lost 4 bases at V and 3 bases at J; junction bases unmatched: 4. J is TRBJ2-7 and V is TRBV5-1, with TRBD1 matching over 7 bases. The sample taken for sequencing was whole blood. This TCR was recovered from an adult who was a healthcare worker with PCR-confirmed SARS-CoV-2 infection or an uninfected control (not recorded which). In DNA, the CDR3 is TGCGCCAGCAGCCGGACAGGCTACTACGAGCAGTACTTC. It yields the protein CASSRTGYYEQYF. Using reference TRBV5-1 and TRBJ2-7 for the parts outside the CDR3, the full variable domain is KAGVTQTPRYLIKTRGQQVTLSCSPISGHRSVSWYQQTPGQGLQFLFEYFSETQRNKGNFPGRFSGRQFSNSRSEMNVSTLELGDSALYLCASSRTGYYEQYFGPGTRLTVT.